This T cell receptor beta chain came from a study of OX40 agonist ivuxolimab in advanced cancers. Overall study context: Three dose-escalation patients had partial responses: one with hepatocellular carcinoma and two with cutaneous melanoma.

Autoimmune disease history or systemic immunosuppression excluded patients. Assay used: immunoSEQ multiplex PCR; TCRdb lists only in-frame clones, some missing. The profile shows around 100,000 clones, approximately 89% of them singletons. The CDR3 has 14 residues. Trimming removed 4 bases at V and 2 bases at J, with 12 bases between. Per germline, CDR1 MGHRA and CDR2 YSYEKL. As concerns this clone: As yet, its antigen is unknown.

Study results and caveats: The authors also found low normalized T-cell clonal expansion in some nonresponders. On average, CD8+ T cells showed a greater number of expanded clones than CD4+.

This specimen was CD4+ or CD8+ T cells sorted from blood, taken in a trial of the OX40 agonist ivuxolimab. The clonotype was recovered from an adult with an advanced solid tumor such as melanoma, head and neck, liver or kidney cancer. The rearrangement joins TRBV4-1 to TRBJ2-7; D gene ambiguous. Here the CDR3 DNA reads TGCGCCAGCAGCCCACCCTTAGTTCCCTACGAGCAGTACTTC. This translates into CASSPPLVPYEQYF.